These 13 T cell receptor beta chains share one sample of origin, sequenced in a study of blood T cell repertoires in COVID-19. Repertoires were generated with immunoSEQ multiplex PCR, while TCRdb's copy carries only in-frame clones and drops some. This sample yields over 85,000 clones, of which 76% are seen a single time; 3% to 4.5% belongs to the top ten. Sequencing input: peripheral blood. These receptors originate from a woman aged 80 or over with acute or convalescent COVID-19.

This chain links TRBV5-4 with TRBJ2-5; 8 bases align to TRBD1. This CDR3 is built from 17 residues. The germline CDR1 and CDR2 sequences are SGHNT and YYREEE (reference sequence). Trimming removed 3 bases from V and 2 bases from J; junction bases left unmatched: 12. The CDR3 DNA follows: TGTGCCAGCAGCTCCTTCCCCGGACAGGGTTTTCAAGAGACCCAGTACTTC. Its protein product is CASSSFPGQGFQETQYF.

This clone is a singleton in its sample. The chain employs TRBV28 and TRBJ1-2; D is unresolved. Per germline, CDR1 MDHEN and CDR2 SYDVKM. The CDR3 length is 10 residues. Trimming removed 6 bases at V and 8 bases at J, with 7 bases between. CDR3 sequence: CASSHGGYTF. CDR3 bases: TGTGCCAGCAGCCATGGCGGCTACACCTTC.

The table lists this clone with a few counts. J is TRBJ2-7 and V is TRBV28; a possible D gene is TRBD1 (5 bases). The CDR3 has 13 amino acids. The V end lost 4 bases, the J end lost 6 bases, and 13 bases lay between the germline ends. Germline loops: CDR1 MDHEN, CDR2 SYDVKM. CDR3 loop: CASSSGQGGEQYF. The CDR3 DNA sequence: TGTGCCAGCAGTTCTGGCCAGGGTGGCGAGCAGTACTTC. The full variable domain, with the rest looked up from reference TRBV28 and TRBJ2-7, is DVKVTQSSRYLVKRTGEKVFLECVQDMDHENMFWYRQDPGLGLRLIYFSYDVKMKEKGDIPEGYSVSREKKERFSLILESASTNQTSMYLCASSSGQGGEQYFGPGTRLTVT.

The V and J genes are TRBV4-1 and TRBJ2-5, with D perhaps TRBD2 (5 bases). V dropped 4 bases and J dropped 1 base, with 16 bases sitting between them. The germline V gene has CDR1 MGHRA and CDR2 YSYEKL. CDR3 length: 16 amino acids. CDR3 bases: TGCGCCAGCAGCCTGACTGTTGGAGCGGCCCAAGAGACCCAGTACTTC. This codes for CASSLTVGAAQETQYF.

The rearrangement uses TRBV7-2 and TRBJ2-3, with a tentative D call TRBD2 (6 bases). Looked up from germline, CDR1 is SGHTA and CDR2 is FQGNSA. The CDR3 runs 14 residues. Trimming removed 5 bases from V and 6 bases from J, with 15 bases in between. CDR3 in amino acids: CASSRGLPRDTQYF. The CDR3 DNA reads TGTGCCAGCAGCCGGGGACTGCCAAGGGATACGCAGTATTTT.

This clone was seen a few times. This chain uses TRBV5-4 with TRBJ2-2, with a weak D call TRBD2 (7 bases). Trimming pared 0 bases from V and 2 bases from J, leaving 17 bases between. The CDR3 totals 18 residues. The V gene's germline CDR1 is SGHNT and CDR2 YYREEE (reference sequence). The CDR3 sequence is CASSLGGRLAVNTGELFF. CDR3 nucleotide sequence: TGTGCCAGCAGCTTGGGGGGGCGTCTAGCGGTAAACACCGGGGAGCTGTTTTTT.

This clone was counted between two and nine times. The chain employs TRBV18 and TRBJ1-6; 8 nucleotides line up with TRBD1. Germline V gives CDR1 KGHSH, CDR2 LQKENI. After removal of 6 bases from V and 5 bases from J, the junction contained 12 bases not matched to a gene. The CDR3 extends over 17 amino acids. The CDR3 DNA reads as TGTGCCAGCTCGCTCAACGGCCAGGGGGCGGATAATTCACCCCTCCACTTT. Its translation: CASSLNGQGADNSPLHF.

The chain recombines TRBV3-1 (or the pseudogene TRBV3-2) with TRBJ2-1; 13 bases map to TRBD2. This CDR3 comprises 19 residues. With V trimmed by 5 bases and J by 0 bases, 10 bases remained unmatched. Germline V gene sequence: CDR1 LGHDT, CDR2 YNNKEL (reference sequence). The DNA of the CDR3 is TGTGCCAGCAGCGCCAACCCGGGACTAGCGGGGAGCTCCTACAATGAGCAGTTCTTC. It is translated as CASSANPGLAGSSYNEQFF.

This clone was recorded a few times. Written as DNA, the CDR3 is TGTGCCAGCAGTTGGACCGGGGGCACTGAAGCTTTCTTT. It encodes CASSWTGGTEAFF. V gene TRBV6-2 or TRBV6-3 combines with J gene TRBJ1-1; weak D call: TRBD1 (5 bases). Per germline, CDR1 MNHEY and CDR2 SVGEGT. This CDR3 has 13 residues. Trimming stripped 4 bases from V and 4 bases from J, with 10 bases between.

This chain links TRBV7-8 with TRBJ1-4, with a possible D match to TRBD1 (5 bases). The CDR3 totals 12 residues. Germline CDR1 reads SGHVS; CDR2 reads FQNEAQ. The germline V and J ends were trimmed by 6 bases and 8 bases, with 10 bases remaining between them. This CDR3 reads CASRGRGEKLFF. The CDR3, as DNA: TGTGCCAGCAGGGGGCGCGGAGAAAAACTGTTTTTT.

This chain links TRBV4-2 with TRBJ1-6; the D is unclear. Trimming shortened V by 2 bases and J by 8 bases, and 7 bases separated the two germline ends. The CDR3 runs 13 residues. In germline, CDR1 is LGHNA, CDR2 YNFKEQ. The DNA of the CDR3 is TGTGCCAGCAGCCAACGGGAGGATTCACCCCTCCACTTT. This sequence encodes CASSQREDSPLHF.

The J gene is TRBJ1-1, the V gene TRBV5-4, with D possibly matching TRBD1 (6 bases). Trimming removed 4 bases at V and 8 bases at J, with 12 bases between. Germline V CDR1 and CDR2: SGHNT, YYREEE (reference sequence). The CDR3 totals 12 residues. In DNA form, the CDR3 reads TGTGCCAGCAGCCAGACAGGAGCCGAAGCTTTCTTT. It is translated as CASSQTGAEAFF. The full variable domain, completed using reference TRBV5-4 and TRBJ1-1, is ETGVTQSPTHLIKTRGQQVTLRCSSQSGHNTVSWYQQALGQGPQFIFQYYREEENGRGNFPPRFSGLQFPNYSSELNVNALELDDSALYLCASSQTGAEAFFGQGTRLTVV.

V usage is TRBV5-1 and J usage is TRBJ2-7, with 8 bases lining up with TRBD2. V dropped 2 bases and J dropped 4; count of bases not matched to a gene: 8. CDR1 and CDR2 (germline): SGHRS, YFSETQ. The CDR3 has 15 residues. This CDR3 is CASSFNSGSGYEQYF. In DNA, the CDR3 is TGCGCCAGCAGCTTTAACAGCGGGAGTGGGTACGAGCAGTACTTC.